The next 18 T cell receptor beta chains were all read from a single sample in a study of blood T cell repertoires in COVID-19. Produced via immunoSEQ multiplex PCR; TCRdb's table is partial and in-frame only. Of about 190,000 clones listed, about 88% were seen once; the top ten hold under 2%. The sequenced sample consisted of peripheral blood. All receptors come from a man aged 18 to 29 with active or convalescent COVID-19.

V gene TRBV5-1 combines with J gene TRBJ1-2, with a possible D match to TRBD1 (5 bases). The length of the CDR3 is 14 residues. Germline loops: CDR1 SGHRS, CDR2 YFSETQ. The V end lost 4 bases, the J end lost 3 bases, and 13 bases lay between the germline ends. Here the CDR3 reads CASSPGGRDYGYTF. CDR3 DNA sequence: TGCGCCAGCAGCCCCGGTGGCAGGGACTATGGCTACACCTTC.

The chain joins TRBV19 to TRBJ1-1; no firm D call. Germline CDR1 and CDR2: LNHDA and SQIVND (reference sequence). The CDR3 covers 12 residues. Trimming removed 3 bases from V and 7 bases from J, with 9 bases in between. This CDR3 reads CASSILSSEAFF. Written as DNA, the CDR3 is TGTGCCAGTAGTATTCTCTCCAGTGAAGCTTTCTTT.

This chain links TRBV4-3 with TRBJ1-5; D unclear. There are 13 residues in the CDR3. V dropped 0 bases and J dropped 7 bases, with 7 bases sitting between them. CDR1 LGHNA and CDR2 YSLEER come from the germline V gene. CDR3 loop: CASSQDVLQPQHF. The CDR3 DNA sequence: TGCGCCAGCAGCCAAGATGTTTTACAGCCCCAGCATTTT.

The gene calls are TRBV9 and TRBJ1-2; tentative D call: TRBD1 (5 bases). V lost 0 bases and J 9 bases, leaving 9 bases between the germline ends. This CDR3 region has 12 residues. Germline lookup yields CDR1 SGDLS and CDR2 YYNGEE. The CDR3 is CASSVGQGSYTF. The DNA for the CDR3 is TGTGCCAGCAGCGTAGGGCAGGGAAGCTACACCTTC.

V is TRBV30 and J is TRBJ2-3; 8 bases align to TRBD1. Trimming cost V 5 bases and J 1 base; bases outside gene matches: 20. The CDR3 is made up of 19 amino acids. Germline V gives CDR1 GTSNPN, CDR2 SVGIG (reference sequence). The CDR3 region has the DNA TGTGCCTGGGACCCCGGACAGGGTGAGGGTGGTACTGGCACAGATACGCAGTATTTT. Translation: CAWDPGQGEGGTGTDTQYF.

This chain joins TRBV7-2 and TRBJ2-3; tentative D call: TRBD2 (6 bases). V was cut by 7 bases and J by 6 bases, with 14 bases left in between. Germline loops: CDR1 SGHTA, CDR2 FQGNSA. The length of the CDR3 is 13 residues. The CDR3 sequence: CASTSGVWDTQYF. For the CDR3, the DNA is TGTGCCAGCACCTCGGGGGTTTGGGATACGCAGTATTTT.

This chain uses TRBV6-2 or TRBV6-3 with TRBJ1-2; D may be TRBD1 (6 bases). Germline CDR1 is MNHEY and CDR2 is SVGEGT. The CDR3 is 14 residues long. Trimming cost V 0 bases and J 3 bases, with 8 bases left between them. The chain's CDR3 is CASSYSGGDYGYTF. CDR3 in DNA: TGTGCCAGCAGTTACTCAGGGGGAGACTATGGCTACACCTTC.

The chain uses TRBV12-3 or TRBV12-4 and TRBJ2-5; no reliable D call. V lost 6 bases and J 3 bases, leaving 11 bases between the germline ends. This CDR3 contains 13 residues. As DNA, the CDR3 is TGTGCCAGCAGCTCGGGTCCTAAAGAGACCCAGTACTTC. Protein product: CASSSGPKETQYF.

V gene TRBV27 combines with J gene TRBJ2-2, with 9 bases identical to TRBD1. Germline V gene data show CDR1 as MNHEY and CDR2 as SMNVEV (reference sequence). With V trimmed by 5 bases and J by 4 bases, 2 bases remained unmatched. This CDR3 spans 14 amino acids. The CDR3 nucleotides are TGTGCCAGCAGTCAGACAGGGGGCACCGGGGAGCTGTTTTTT. This gives the protein CASSQTGGTGELFF.

This clone has only one observation. The gene calls are TRBV20-1 and TRBJ1-4; 9 bases align to TRBD1. J gave up 6 bases and V 4 bases, and 6 bases lay outside the gene matches. Germline V lookup: CDR1 DFQATT, CDR2 SNEGSKA (reference sequence). This CDR3 comprises 14 residues. CDR3 sequence: CSATDRTGDEKLFF. CDR3 coding DNA: TGCAGTGCTACTGATCGGACAGGGGATGAAAAACTGTTTTTT.

The genes are TRBV7-3 and TRBJ1-1; the D gene is possibly TRBD1 (6 bases). The CDR3 sequence is 16 residues long. Trimming pared 3 bases from V and 5 bases from J, leaving 19 bases between. Germline loops: CDR1 SGHTA, CDR2 FQGTGA. CDR3 sequence: CASSLEYRVPHTEAFF. The CDR3 DNA follows: TGTGCCAGCAGCTTGGAATACAGGGTTCCGCATACTGAAGCTTTCTTT.

The CDR3 DNA is TGTGCCAGCAGCTCGGAGCTCAGGGACACTGAAGCTTTCTTT. Amino acid sequence: CASSSELRDTEAFF. The chain is built from TRBV5-4 and TRBJ1-1, with D perhaps matching TRBD1 (5 bases). This CDR3 has 14 residues. CDR1 SGHNT and CDR2 YYREEE come from the germline V gene (reference sequence). Trimming left V 3 bases short and J 3 bases short, with 12 bases between. The entire variable domain, with the rest obtained from reference TRBV5-4 and TRBJ1-1, is as follows: ETGVTQSPTHLIKTRGQQVTLRCSSQSGHNTVSWYQQALGQGPQFIFQYYREEENGRGNFPPRFSGLQFPNYSSELNVNALELDDSALYLCASSSELRDTEAFFGQGTRLTVV.

The J gene is TRBJ2-4, the V gene TRBV4-1; D perhaps matches TRBD1 (6 bases). The CDR3 totals 13 residues. Trimming shortened V by 1 base and J by 9 bases, and 10 bases separated the two germline ends. Germline CDR1 is MGHRA and CDR2 is YSYEKL. The CDR3 region has the DNA TGCGCCAGCAGCCAAGCGCAGGGGACCATTCAGTACTTC. Its protein product is CASSQAQGTIQYF.

CDR3 DNA sequence: TGTGCCAGCAGCCAGGACTCAAATCAGCCCCAGCATTTT. Residues: CASSQDSNQPQHF. The chain employs TRBV7-8 and TRBJ1-5, with D uncertain. V lost 5 bases and J lost 4, with 9 bases in between. Germline V gives CDR1 SGHVS, CDR2 FQNEAQ. The CDR3 runs 13 residues.

V is TRBV12-5 and J is TRBJ1-1; 7 positions match TRBD1. CDR3 length: 19 residues. The germline CDR1 and CDR2 sequences are LGHNT and FRNRAP. The junction had 14 bases not matched to a gene; V was cut back by 0 bases and J by 1 base. The CDR3 DNA sequence: TGTGCTAGTGGTTTGGTACTTTTCCCCCCCGACAGGGCGAACACTGAAGCTTTCTTT. Translation gives CASGLVLFPPDRANTEAFF.

The V and J genes are TRBV4-2 and TRBJ2-7; TRBD2 matches at 7 bases. TRBJ2-1 matches the DNA end more closely, so the J call is doubtful. The CDR3 is 17 residues long. Germline CDR1 LGHNA, CDR2 YNFKEQ. CDR3: CASSQRRDYSDRNEQFF. The CDR3 nucleotides read TGTGCCAGCAGCCAACGAAGGGACTATTCAGACCGGAATGAGCAGTTCTTC.

V and J are TRBV9 and TRBJ2-2; D perhaps matches TRBD2 (6 bases). Trimming shortened V by 4 bases and J by 1 base, and 14 bases separated the two germline ends. This CDR3 has 16 amino acids. From germline, CDR1 is SGDLS and CDR2 YYNGEE. The CDR3 nucleotides are TGTGCCAGCAGCATACAACTAGCCATGAACACCGGGGAGCTGTTTTTT. Residues: CASSIQLAMNTGELFF.

This clone was seen a handful of times. The chain recombines TRBV4-1 with TRBJ2-7; TRBD1 aligns across 8 bases. Germline lookup yields CDR1 MGHRA and CDR2 YSYEKL. V trimming: 2 bases; J trimming: 4 bases; junction bases outside the gene matches: 4. CDR3 length equals 14 residues. The CDR3 loop is CASSQTRDRYEQYF. The CDR3 DNA is TGCGCCAGCAGCCAAACTCGGGACAGGTACGAGCAGTACTTC.